This T cell receptor (beta chain) was profiled in a study of blood T cell repertoires in COVID-19. Authors' data handling: Nucleated cell counts were estimated from reference gene primer amplification. Measured with immunoSEQ multiplex PCR; TCRdb has only the in-frame clones, and not every one. The V and J calls and clone size are taken from that table; D and trimming were inferred from the DNA. In the table there are some 220,000 clones, approximately 83% of which are singletons. Trimming took off 0 bases at V and 10 bases at J, with 13 bases between the two ends. This CDR3 has 14 residues. Germline-derived CDR1 and CDR2 are LGHDT and YNNKEL (reference sequence).

Sequenced sample: peripheral blood. The origin of this receptor is a human donor in a cohort sampled during active COVID-19. The chain employs TRBV3-1 (or the pseudogene TRBV3-2) and TRBJ2-1; a weak D match, TRBD2 (6 bases). CDR3 sequence (DNA): TGTGCCAGCAGCCAAGAACCAAGCGGGCGGGAGCAGTTCTTC. It codes for CASSQEPSGREQFF.